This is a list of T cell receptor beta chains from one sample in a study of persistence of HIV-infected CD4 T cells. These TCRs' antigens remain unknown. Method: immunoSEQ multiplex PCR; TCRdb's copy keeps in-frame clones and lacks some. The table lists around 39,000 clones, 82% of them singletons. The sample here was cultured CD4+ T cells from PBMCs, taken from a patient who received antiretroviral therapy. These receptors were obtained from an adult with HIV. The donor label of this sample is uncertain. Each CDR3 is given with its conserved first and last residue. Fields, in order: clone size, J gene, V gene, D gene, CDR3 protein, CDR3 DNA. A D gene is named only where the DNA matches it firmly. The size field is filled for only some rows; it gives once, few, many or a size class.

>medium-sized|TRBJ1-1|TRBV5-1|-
CASSLEVTGPNTEAFF
TGCGCCAGCAGCTTGGAAGTAACAGGACCTAACACTGAAGCTTTCTTT
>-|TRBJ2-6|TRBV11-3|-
CASSRGFSGANVLTF
TGTGCCAGCAGCCGAGGGTTTTCTGGGGCCAACGTCCTGACTTTC
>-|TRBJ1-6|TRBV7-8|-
CASSTRTGANSPLHF
TGTGCCAGCAGCACCCGGACGGGGGCAAATTCACCCCTCCACTTT
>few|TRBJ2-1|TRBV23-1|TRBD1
CASSQGDQDEQFF
TGCGCCAGCAGCCAGGGGGATCAAGATGAGCAGTTCTTC
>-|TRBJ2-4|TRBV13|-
CASSFSEGAKNIQYF
TGTGCCAGCAGCTTTAGTGAGGGGGCCAAAAACATTCAGTACTTC
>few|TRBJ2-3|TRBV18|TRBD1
CASSPPPTGVADTQYF
TGTGCCAGCTCACCACCTCCGACAGGGGTAGCAGATACGCAGTATTTT
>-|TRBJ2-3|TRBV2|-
CASRSDRDTDTQYF
TGTGCCAGCAGGTCGGACAGAGACACAGATACGCAGTATTTT
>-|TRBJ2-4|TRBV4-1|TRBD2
CASSQGFGGDGIQYF
TGCGCCAGCAGCCAAGGCTTCGGGGGGGACGGCATTCAGTACTTC
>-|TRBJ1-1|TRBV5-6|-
CASSLATDYLNTEAFF
TGTGCCAGCAGCTTGGCCACGGACTATTTGAACACTGAAGCTTTCTTT
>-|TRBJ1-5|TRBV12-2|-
CASLAGVRSNQPQHF
TGTGCAAGTCTCGCAGGGGTTAGGAGCAATCAGCCCCAGCATTTT
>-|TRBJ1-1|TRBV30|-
CAWSVWGGTDTEAFF
TGTGCCTGGAGTGTTTGGGGGGGTACGGACACTGAAGCTTTTTTT
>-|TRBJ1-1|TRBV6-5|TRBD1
CASRGDRVKRAFF
TGTGCCAGCAGGGGAGACAGGGTAAAACGGGCTTTCTTT
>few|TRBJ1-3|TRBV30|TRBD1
CAWTLGQGGNTIYF
TGTGCCTGGACTCTCGGACAGGGCGGAAACACCATATATTTT
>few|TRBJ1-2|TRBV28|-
CASSLGQNYGYTF
TGTGCCAGCAGTTTAGGTCAGAACTATGGCTACACCTTC
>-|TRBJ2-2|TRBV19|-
CASSILQGGTGGLFF
TGTGCCAGTAGTATTCTCCAGGGTGGCACCGGGGGGCTGTTTTTT
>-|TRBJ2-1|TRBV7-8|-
CASSLVRSSYNEQFF
TGTGCCAGCAGCTTAGTGCGGAGCTCCTACAATGAGCAGTTCTTC
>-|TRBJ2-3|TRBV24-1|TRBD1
CATSDPRQGSSTDTQYF
TGTGCCACCAGTGACCCAAGACAGGGATCTAGCACAGATACGCAGTATTTT
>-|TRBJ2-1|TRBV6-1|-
CASSESPVYNEQFF
TGTGCCAGCAGTGAAAGTCCAGTATACAATGAGCAGTTCTTC
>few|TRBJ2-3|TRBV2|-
CASSARGLGTDTQYF
TGTGCCAGCAGTGCCAGGGGTCTCGGCACAGATACGCAGTATTTT
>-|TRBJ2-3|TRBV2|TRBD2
CASSEMAGGTDTQYF
TGTGCCAGCAGTGAGATGGCGGGGGGGACAGATACGCAGTATTTT
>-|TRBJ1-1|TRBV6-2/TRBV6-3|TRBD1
CASSQQGYEAFF
TGTGCCAGCAGCCAACAGGGGTATGAAGCTTTCTTT
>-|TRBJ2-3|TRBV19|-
CASSISLGVDTDTQYF
TGTGCCAGTAGTATTTCTCTGGGGGTCGACACAGATACGCAGTATTTT
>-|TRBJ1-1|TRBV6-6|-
CASHRVSAEAFF
TGTGCCAGCCACAGAGTCAGCGCTGAAGCTTTCTTT
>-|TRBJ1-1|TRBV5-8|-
CASSFLNTEAFF
TGTGCCAGCAGCTTCTTGAACACTGAAGCTTTCTTT
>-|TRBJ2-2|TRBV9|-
CASSVTGSPANTGELFF
TGTGCCAGCAGCGTAACGGGATCCCCTGCGAACACCGGGGAGCTGTTTTTT
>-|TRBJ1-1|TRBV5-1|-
CASSFSGATEAFF
TGCGCCAGCAGCTTTTCGGGAGCCACTGAAGCTTTCTTT
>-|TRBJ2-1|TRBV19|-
CASSKRRGSGRDEQFF
TGTGCCAGTAGTAAAAGAAGGGGCTCTGGTAGGGATGAGCAGTTCTTC
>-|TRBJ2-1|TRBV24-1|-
CATSAGQPLGDNEQFF
TGTGCCACCAGTGCCGGACAGCCCCTAGGGGACAATGAGCAGTTCTTC
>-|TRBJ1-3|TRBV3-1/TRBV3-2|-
CASSSPDQGNTIYF
TGTGCCAGCAGCTCCCCCGACCAGGGAAACACCATATATTTT
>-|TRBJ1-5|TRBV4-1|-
CASSQTEGSNQPQHF
TGCGCCAGCAGCCAGACAGAGGGAAGCAATCAGCCCCAGCATTTT
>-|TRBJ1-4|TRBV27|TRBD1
CASSLTGGGNEKLFF
TGTGCCAGCAGTCTCACAGGGGGTGGTAATGAAAAACTGTTTTTT
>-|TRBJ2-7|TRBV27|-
CASRRNRDHEQYF
TGTGCCAGCAGGAGAAACAGGGACCACGAGCAGTACTTC
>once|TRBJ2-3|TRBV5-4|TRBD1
CASSKDRGRTDTQYF
TGTGCCAGCAGCAAGGACAGGGGGCGAACGGATACGCAGTATTTT
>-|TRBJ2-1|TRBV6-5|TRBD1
CASRGQGVGEQFF
TGTGCCAGCAGGGGACAGGGGGTTGGGGAGCAGTTCTTC
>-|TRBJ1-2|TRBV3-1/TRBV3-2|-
CASSRTIWGDDGYTF
TGTGCCAGCAGCCGCACTATCTGGGGGGACGATGGCTACACCTTC
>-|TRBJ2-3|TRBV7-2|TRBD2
CASSLVWTSGHTQYF
TGTGCCAGCAGCTTAGTTTGGACTAGCGGTCATACGCAGTATTTT
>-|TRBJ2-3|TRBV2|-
CASHFRPSTDTQYF
TGTGCCAGCCACTTCCGACCTAGCACAGATACGCAGTATTTT
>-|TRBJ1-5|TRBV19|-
CASSREVQPQHF
TGTGCCAGTAGTCGGGAGGTTCAGCCCCAGCATTTT
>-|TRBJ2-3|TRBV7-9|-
CASSFSGRADTQYF
TGTGCCAGCAGCTTCTCTGGAAGGGCAGATACGCAGTATTTT
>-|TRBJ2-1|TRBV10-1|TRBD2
CASRASGGASEQFF
TGCGCCAGCAGGGCTAGCGGGGGGGCAAGTGAGCAGTTCTTC
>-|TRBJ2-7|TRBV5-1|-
CASSLAGYSYEQYF
TGCGCCAGCAGCTTGGCAGGCTACTCCTACGAGCAGTACTTC
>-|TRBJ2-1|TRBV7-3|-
CASSSIDSGYDEQFF
TGTGCCAGCAGCTCGATAGACAGTGGTTACGATGAGCAGTTCTTC
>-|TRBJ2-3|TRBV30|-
CAWSGTLDTQYF
TGTGCCTGGAGTGGGACCTTAGATACGCAGTATTTT
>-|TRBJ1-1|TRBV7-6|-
CASSPRVSMNTEAFF
TGTGCCAGCAGCCCCCGGGTTTCGATGAACACTGAAGCTTTCTTT
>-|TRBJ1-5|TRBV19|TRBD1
CASSLRDRGGAGSNQPQHF
TGTGCCAGTAGTCTCCGGGACAGGGGCGGTGCTGGGAGCAATCAGCCCCAGCATTTT
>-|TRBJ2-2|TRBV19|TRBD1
CASSMYATGTGELFF
TGTGCCAGTAGTATGTATGCGACAGGGACCGGGGAGCTGTTTTTT
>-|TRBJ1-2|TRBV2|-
CASSDRRLTYGYTF
TGTGCCAGCAGTGACAGACGACTAACCTATGGCTACACCTTC